The text below deals with one TCR beta chain. Its antigen remains unidentified. No base-level quality is on record; no much larger clone is a single base apart. This sample stems from a study of response to subunit inactivated influenza vaccine (dated by TCRdb to the late 2010s). Notes on the research overall: Deep quantitative T cell receptor repertoire profiling was used in the study to track responses to a trivalent subunit inactivated influenza vaccine. The paper as a whole reports these results and caveats: According to the authors, only a limited number of new T cells may be recruited by each seasonal influenza vaccination.

The method behind the library was RT-PCR. TCRdb lists the instrument as Illumina HiSeq 2500. The public reads were reprocessed in TCRdb via fastp at Q25 and MiXCR, keeping in-frame beta chains. Each entry merges the rows of one CDR3 protein and shows their most common DNA and genes. This sample has about half a million distinct CDR3 sequences in its table, and 9.5% to 13% of those were observed once. Approximately 12% of the sample comes from the top ten. The time point label, read with the paper, signifies: approximately 40 days after influenza vaccine administration. The CDR3, cysteine through phenylalanine, is 16 amino acids long. The sequence is cut down to CDR3 DNA, 48 bases in frame from base 1. V is pruned by 5 bases and J by 4 bases, leaving 8 bases of the junction without a gene match. CDR1 and CDR2 are read off the germline V gene (reference sequence) as MNHEY and SMNVEV.

This TCR came from a man aged 50-59 years who received an inactivated influenza vaccine. Donor details come from another sample of the same person, matched by shared clones. Material: PBMCs from blood, obtained about 6 weeks after vaccination. The V and J genes are TRBV27 and TRBJ2-1, with TRBD2 matching 10 junction bases. The CDR3 reads as follows: CASSLMTSGPYNEQFF. Read as DNA, the sequence is TGTGCCAGCAGTCTTATGACTAGCGGGCCGTACAATGAGCAGTTCTTC.